The 8 T cell receptor beta chains below come from one sample, sequenced in a study of blood T cell repertoires in COVID-19. The table came from immunoSEQ multiplex PCR; TCRdb's copy has only in-frame clones and leaves some out. The sample lists 250,000 to 300,000 clones; 83% were seen once. Sequencing was done on a sample of peripheral blood. The receptors shown here come from a man aged 55 to 70 who had recovered from COVID-19.

The chain has TRBV7-8 and TRBJ2-1, with 14 bases lining up with TRBD2. The V gene end was trimmed by 5 bases and the J gene end by 2 bases; junction bases not matched to a gene: 17. Germline CDR1 and CDR2: SGHVS and FQNEAQ. The CDR3 consists of 21 residues. This chain's CDR3 is CASSPGGGTSGSGGTYNEQFF. The CDR3 DNA reads TGTGCCAGCAGCCCAGGTGGCGGGACTAGCGGGAGTGGGGGCACCTACAATGAGCAGTTCTTC. Drawing the rest from reference TRBV7-8 and TRBJ2-1, the complete variable domain is GAGVSQSPRYKVAKRGQDVALRCDPISGHVSLFWYQQALGQGPEFLTYFQNEAQLDKSGLPSDRFFAERPEGSVSTLKIQRTQQEDSAVYLCASSPGGGTSGSGGTYNEQFFGPGTRLTVL.

The genes are TRBV5-1 and TRBJ2-3; TRBD2 agrees at 13 bases. CDR1 is SGHRS and CDR2 is YFSETQ in the germline V gene. Trimming removed 4 bases from V and 5 bases from J; junction bases left unmatched: 7. This CDR3 contains 16 residues. CDR3 protein: CASSLQGTSGEDTQYF. In DNA, the CDR3 is TGCGCCAGCAGCCTACAAGGGACTAGCGGGGAAGATACGCAGTATTTT.

The V call is TRBV11-2, the J call TRBJ2-5; the D is unclear. Germline V gene lookup returns CDR1 SGHAT and CDR2 FQNNGV. V was shortened by 7 bases and J by 5 bases, with 14 bases between the two germline ends. This CDR3 is built from 13 residues. CDR3 loop: CASTLRTRETQYF. The CDR3, as DNA: TGTGCCAGCACCTTGAGAACGCGGGAGACCCAGTACTTC.

The table lists this clone with a few counts. V and J are TRBV12-3 or TRBV12-4 and TRBJ2-7; D is perhaps TRBD1 (6 bases). This CDR3 contains 13 residues. V lost 5 bases and J lost 6, with 14 bases in between. The CDR3 region has the DNA TGTGCCAGCAGTACGGTCAGGGGTGGCGAGCAGTACTTC. Its translation is CASSTVRGGEQYF.

This chain connects TRBV29-1 to TRBJ2-3; a possible D gene is TRBD1 (6 bases). Germline V gene sequence: CDR1 SQVTM, CDR2 ANQGSEA. The CDR3 runs to 12 residues. Trimming pared 6 bases from V and 10 bases from J, leaving 17 bases between. CDR3 coding DNA: TGCAGCGTATCGACAGGAGCCTTTGCGCAGTATTTT. It codes for CSVSTGAFAQYF.

The CDR3 coding sequence is TGTGCCAGCAGTTACCGGGGTAACCAAGAGACCCAGTACTTC. Translation: CASSYRGNQETQYF. The chain combines TRBV6-5 with TRBJ2-5; the D gene is possibly TRBD2 (5 bases). V lost 2 bases to trimming and J lost 0 bases, with 7 bases between them. The CDR3 has 14 amino acids. Germline CDR1 is MNHEY and CDR2 is SVGAGI.

There are a few counts of this clone. The V and J genes are TRBV25-1 and TRBJ1-6; TRBD1 matches 7 bases. CDR1 is MGHDK, CDR2 SYGVNS, per germline. There are 13 residues in the CDR3. The V and J ends lost 3 bases and 13 bases, in that order; junction bases with no gene match: 6. CDR3 protein: CASSDRGTVPLHF. The CDR3 bases are TGTGCCAGCAGTGACCGTGGGACAGTGCCCCTCCACTTT.

The chain has TRBV5-6 and TRBJ2-7; TRBD1 matches at 7 bases. This CDR3 has 15 residues. CDR1 is SGHDT, CDR2 YYEEEE, per germline. V lost 2 bases and J lost 5; bases outside the gene matches: 10. CDR3 coding DNA: TGTGCCAGCAGCTTCGGGACAGCCTATTACCACGAGCAGTACTTC. It translates to CASSFGTAYYHEQYF.